Listed below are T cell receptor beta chains from one sample, sequenced in a study of identical twins. TCRdb re-analysed the 5' RACE reads in MiXCR, keeping a single row per CDR3 protein. The data hold around 1.7 million distinct CDR3 sequences, with around 29% observed a single time. The specimen sequenced was cord blood. These receptors came from a newborn girl in good health. CDR3s include the opening cysteine and the closing phenylalanine or tryptophan. The order of the fields is D gene, V gene, clone size, J gene, CDR3 length, CDR3 DNA, CDR3 protein. The D gene is left open where the match is weak. Clone sizes are given selectively: once, few, many, or a class where the clone is expanded.

>NA|TRBV27|NA|TRBJ1-5|15
TGTGCCAGCAGTTTGGGCCGGGGGGCTATTCAGCCCCAGCATTTT
CASSLGRGAIQPQHF
>NA|TRBV6-5|NA|TRBJ2-7|15
TGTGCCAGCAGTTACTCGACTAGTTTTTACAATGAGCAGTACTTC
CASSYSTSFYNEQYF
>NA|TRBV27|NA|TRBJ2-1|18
TGTGCCCCGAAAGGCCGAGGGGCCCCACCCAATTTTTACAATGAGCAGTTCTTC
CAPKGRGAPPNFYNEQFF
>NA|TRBV7-9|NA|TRBJ1-1|10
TGTGCCAGCAGCCGCTCTGAAGCTTTCTTT
CASSRSEAFF
>NA|TRBV20-1|few|TRBJ2-7|11
TGCAGTGCTAGTTTGGTCTCCGAGCAGTACTTC
CSASLVSEQYF
>TRBD2|TRBV6-1|NA|TRBJ2-7|17
TGTGCCAGCACCCCTGGACTAGCGGAGGGACTACGCTACGAGCAGTACTTC
CASTPGLAEGLRYEQYF
>NA|TRBV11-2|NA|TRBJ1-2|15
TGTGCCAGCAGCTCAGTTAGGGGTCGTAACTATGGCTACACCTTC
CASSSVRGRNYGYTF
>NA|TRBV6-2/TRBV6-3|once|TRBJ2-1|15
TGTGCCAGCAGCGAAGGACGCCGAAACTACAATGAGCAGTTCTTC
CASSEGRRNYNEQFF
>NA|TRBV11-2|NA|TRBJ2-2|15
TGTGCCAGCAGCTTACCTTCGTTACTACCGGGGGAGCTGTTTTTT
CASSLPSLLPGELFF
>NA|TRBV11-2|few|TRBJ2-3|17
TGTGCCAGCAGCGTACCCCTGGAGGGGCGGGATAAAGATACGCAGTATTTT
CASSVPLEGRDKDTQYF
>NA|TRBV2|few|TRBJ1-2|15
TGTGCCAGCAGTGGAAGACTGACAGAAGGGAGTGGCTACACCTTC
CASSGRLTEGSGYTF
>TRBD2|TRBV5-1|few|TRBJ2-3|18
TGCGCCAGCAGCTTGGCCAGGTCCAGCGGGATCCACACAGATACGCAGTATTTT
CASSLARSSGIHTDTQYF
>TRBD2|TRBV12-3/TRBV12-4|once|TRBJ2-7|15
TGTGCCAGCAGTTTAACCAGCGGGATCGGCAATGCGCAGTACTTC
CASSLTSGIGNAQYF
>NA|TRBV4-2|NA|TRBJ2-7|15
TGTGCCAGCAGCCAAGCTTGGCGGGCCCGATACGAGCAGTACTTC
CASSQAWRARYEQYF
>TRBD2|TRBV20-1|NA|TRBJ2-2|15
TGCAGTGCTAAACTAGCGGGGGCAGTCACCGGGGAGCTGTTTTTT
CSAKLAGAVTGELFF
>NA|TRBV27|NA|TRBJ2-3|16
TGTGCCAGCAGTTTAAGGGGTATCATTTTCACAGATACGCAGTATTTT
CASSLRGIIFTDTQYF
>NA|TRBV29-1|many|TRBJ1-2|13
TGCAGCGTTGTGATTGACAGCCCCTATGGCTACACCTTC
CSVVIDSPYGYTF
>NA|TRBV15|once|TRBJ1-5|15
TGTGCCACCAGCAGAGATCCCGGGAGCAATCAGCCCCAGCATTTT
CATSRDPGSNQPQHF
>TRBD2|TRBV11-2|NA|TRBJ2-3|15
TGTACCAGCAGCTTATCGCGGGGGAACACAGATACGCAGTATTTT
CTSSLSRGNTDTQYF
>TRBD1|TRBV7-2|NA|TRBJ1-5|16
TGTGCCAGCAGCCCCGAGACAGGGAGTAGGGGTCAGCCCCAGCATTTT
CASSPETGSRGQPQHF
>TRBD1|TRBV10-3|NA|TRBJ2-7|14
TGTGCCATCAGTACCGGGACAGGGGGGGACGAGCAGTACTTC
CAISTGTGGDEQYF
>TRBD1|TRBV7-9|NA|TRBJ1-6|15
TGTGCCAGCAGCCCCCGGACAGGGGGTTTGTCACCCCTCCACTTT
CASSPRTGGLSPLHF
>NA|TRBV12-3/TRBV12-4|few|TRBJ2-2|13
TGTGCCAGCAGTCCTCAGATCACCGGGGAGCTGTTTTTT
CASSPQITGELFF
>NA|TRBV24-1|few|TRBJ2-1|12
TGTGCCACCAGTGAACGTAAGAGGGAGCAGTTCTTC
CATSERKREQFF
>NA|TRBV24-1|NA|TRBJ2-7|14
TGTGCCACCAGTGATTTGACAGGCTACAATGAGCAGTACTTC
CATSDLTGYNEQYF